The clone carrying this T cell receptor beta chain has only a few counts. Its antigen is unidentified. This specimen comes from a study of T cell repertoires in cytomegalovirus infection. Study-wide points: The study found HLA-C-restricted CMV-specific TCR beta clonotypes dominating the ex vivo response.

Deletions cut 5 bases from V and 1 base from J, with 17 bases between. There are 16 residues in the CDR3. Germline CDR1 is LNHDA and CDR2 is SQIVND (reference sequence). TCRdb processed the reads anew with MiXCR; each CDR3 protein has one entry. The repertoire holds around 540,000 distinct CDR3 sequences, around a third seen once, with about a sixth in the top ten. Sample: cultured PBMCs, taken from culture after CMV antigen stimulation. This sequence was found in a human donor in good health (CMV status not recorded). Some clones in this sample may be carry-over from other donors' samples. The V call is TRBV19, the J call TRBJ2-5; D might be TRBD1 (5 bases). CDR3: CASSLEQRGFQETQYF. CDR3 nucleotides: TGTGCCAGTAGTCTGGAGCAAAGGGGTTTCCAAGAGACCCAGTACTTC.